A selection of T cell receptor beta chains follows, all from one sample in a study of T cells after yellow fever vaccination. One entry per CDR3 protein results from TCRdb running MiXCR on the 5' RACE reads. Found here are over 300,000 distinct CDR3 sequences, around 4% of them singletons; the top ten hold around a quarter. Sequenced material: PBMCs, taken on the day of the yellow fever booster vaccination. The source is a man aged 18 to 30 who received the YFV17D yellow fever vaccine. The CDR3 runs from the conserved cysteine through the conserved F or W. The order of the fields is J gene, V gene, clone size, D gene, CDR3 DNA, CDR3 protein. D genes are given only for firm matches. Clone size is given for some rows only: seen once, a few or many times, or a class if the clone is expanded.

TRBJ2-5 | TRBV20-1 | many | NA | TGCAGTGCCAGGACTGGAGGGGAGACCCAGTACTTC | CSARTGGETQYF
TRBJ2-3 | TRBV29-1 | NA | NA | TGCAGCGTTGCAAGGGAATCCCATTCCACAGATACGCAGTATTTT | CSVARESHSTDTQYF
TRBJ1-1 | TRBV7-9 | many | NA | TGTGCCAGCAGCCGCCCTCGGATCCTGAACACTGAAGCTTTCTTT | CASSRPRILNTEAFF
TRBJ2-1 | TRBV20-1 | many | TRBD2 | TGCAGTGCCAGAGCCCCCAGCGGGGGGGCACGTGAGCAGTTCTTC | CSARAPSGGAREQFF
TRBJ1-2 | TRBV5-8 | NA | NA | TGTGCCAGCATCTTCCGGGACCGAGTACACTATGGCTACACCTTC | CASIFRDRVHYGYTF
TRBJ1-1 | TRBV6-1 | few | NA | TGTGCCAGCAGTGACCAACAGGGTAAGACTGAAGCTTTCTTT | CASSDQQGKTEAFF
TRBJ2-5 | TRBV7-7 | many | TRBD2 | TGTGCCAGCAGCCAACTAGCGGGGGGGGCGGAGACCCAGTACTTC | CASSQLAGGAETQYF
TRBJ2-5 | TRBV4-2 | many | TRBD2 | TGTGCCAGCAGCCCTTTGGCGGGGAGGGAAGAGACCCAGTACTTC | CASSPLAGREETQYF
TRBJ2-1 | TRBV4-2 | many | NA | TGTGCCAGCAGCCACGGTGGGCGGGAGCAGTTCTTC | CASSHGGREQFF
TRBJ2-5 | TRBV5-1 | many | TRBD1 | TGCGCCAGCAGCGAAGGGGGCTTGGTAGAGACCCAGTACTTC | CASSEGGLVETQYF
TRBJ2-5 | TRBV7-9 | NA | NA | TGTGCCAGCAGCATTCAGGGACAAGAGACCCAGTACTTC | CASSIQGQETQYF
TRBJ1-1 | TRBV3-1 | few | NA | TGTGCCAGCAGCCAAGGGGGAGGGATGACTGAAGCTTTCTTT | CASSQGGGMTEAFF
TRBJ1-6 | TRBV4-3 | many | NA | TGCGCCAGCAGCCCACAAGTGGGGCAGGGGAATTCACCCCTCCACTTT | CASSPQVGQGNSPLHF
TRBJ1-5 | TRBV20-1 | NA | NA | TGCAGTGCTAGTCCAGGTACAGCGGCCCAGCATTTT | CSASPGTAAQHF
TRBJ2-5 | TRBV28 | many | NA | TGTGCCAGCACCTGGGGCCCCGGGGGTGAAGAGACCCAGTACTTC | CASTWGPGGEETQYF
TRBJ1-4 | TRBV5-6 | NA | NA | TGTGCCAGCAGCTTGGTGGTTCCAACTAATGAAAAACTGTTTTTT | CASSLVVPTNEKLFF
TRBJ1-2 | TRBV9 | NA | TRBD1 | TGTGCCAGCAGCCCGGACAGGGGGGCCGGCTACACCTTC | CASSPDRGAGYTF
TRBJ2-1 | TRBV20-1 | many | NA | TGCAGTGCTAGATATGGGGGTGGTTACCTAAACTATAATGAGCAGTTCTTC | CSARYGGGYLNYNEQFF
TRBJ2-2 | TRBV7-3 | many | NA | TGTGCCAGCAGCTTCCACCGGGACTCCACCGGGGAGCTGTTTTTT | CASSFHRDSTGELFF
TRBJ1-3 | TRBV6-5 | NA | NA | TGTGCCAGCAGTTTAGTCCGGCCGGTTGCTGGAAACACCATATATTTT | CASSLVRPVAGNTIYF
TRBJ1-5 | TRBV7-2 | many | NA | TGTGCCAGCAGCTCGAGGGACAATCAGCCCCAGCATTTT | CASSSRDNQPQHF
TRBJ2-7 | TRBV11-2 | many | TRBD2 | TGTGCCAGCAGCGTGGGACTAGCTTACGAGCAGTACTTC | CASSVGLAYEQYF
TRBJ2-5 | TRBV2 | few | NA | TGTGCCAGCAGTGAATTTCGGACAGTGAAAGGAGAGACCCAGTACTTC | CASSEFRTVKGETQYF
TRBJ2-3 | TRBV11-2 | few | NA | TGTGCCAGCAGCTTACTAGCAGGGGCGAGAACTAGCACAGATACGCAGTATTTT | CASSLLAGARTSTDTQYF
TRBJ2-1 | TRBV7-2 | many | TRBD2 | TGTGCCAGCAGCGTAAGCGGGGGGCCCCGCTCCTACAATGAGCAGTTCTTC | CASSVSGGPRSYNEQFF
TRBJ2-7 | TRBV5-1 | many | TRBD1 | TGCGCCAGCAGCTTGACGGGACAGGGCTTCGAGCAGTACTTC | CASSLTGQGFEQYF
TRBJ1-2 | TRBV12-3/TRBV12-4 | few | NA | TGTGCCAGCAGTTTAGGAGGACAGTATGGCTACACCTTC | CASSLGGQYGYTF
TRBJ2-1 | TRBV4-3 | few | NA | TGCGCCAGCAGCCATACCTTGAGACAGAGCTACAATGAGCAGTTCTTC | CASSHTLRQSYNEQFF
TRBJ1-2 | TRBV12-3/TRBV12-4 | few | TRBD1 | TGTGCCAGCAGGACAGGGGAATTTGGCTACACCTTC | CASRTGEFGYTF
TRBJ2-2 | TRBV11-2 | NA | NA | TGTGCCAGCAGCTCCGGCGGCCGGGACTGGTACACCGGGGAGCTGTTTTTT | CASSSGGRDWYTGELFF
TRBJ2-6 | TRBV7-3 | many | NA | TGTGCCAGCAGCTTAACGGGGGCTCCTGGGGCCAACGTCCTGACTTTC | CASSLTGAPGANVLTF
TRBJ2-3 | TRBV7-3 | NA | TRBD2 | TGTGCCAGCAGCCAACTAGCGGGGGGCTTTAGCGATACGCAGTATTTT | CASSQLAGGFSDTQYF
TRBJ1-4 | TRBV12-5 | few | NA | TGTGCTAGTGGTTTCATACCGTCCTCAACTAATGAAAAACTGTTTTTT | CASGFIPSSTNEKLFF
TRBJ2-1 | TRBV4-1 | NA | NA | TGCGCCAGCAGCCAATTGGACATGCTGAATTACAATGAGCAGTTCTTC | CASSQLDMLNYNEQFF
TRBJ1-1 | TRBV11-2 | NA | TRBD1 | TGTGCCAGCAGCCTGGGACAGGGAGTTACTGAAGCTTTCTTT | CASSLGQGVTEAFF
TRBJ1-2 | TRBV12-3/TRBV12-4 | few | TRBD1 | TGTGCCAGCAGTTTACAACTGTGGACAGGGGGTATAGCTAACTATGGCTACACCTTC | CASSLQLWTGGIANYGYTF
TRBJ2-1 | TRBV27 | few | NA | TGTGCCAGCAGTTTGGACAGACTGAATGAGCAGTTCTTC | CASSLDRLNEQFF
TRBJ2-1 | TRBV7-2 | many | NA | TGTGCCAGCAGCTGGTCTAACTACAATGAGCAGTTCTTC | CASSWSNYNEQFF
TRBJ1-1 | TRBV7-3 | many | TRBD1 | TGTGCCAGCAGCCGCCAACAGGGGAGTGCTGAAGCTTTCTTT | CASSRQQGSAEAFF
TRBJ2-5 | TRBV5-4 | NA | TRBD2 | TGTGCCAGCAGCCACGGGGGGGGGCTAGCTCTAGAGACCCAGTACTTC | CASSHGGGLALETQYF
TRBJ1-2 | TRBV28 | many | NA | TGTGCCGCCGGTCGGGGGTTCGGGATCTATGGCTACACCTTC | CAAGRGFGIYGYTF
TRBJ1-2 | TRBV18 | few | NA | TGTGCCAGCTCACCAATACAGATCTATGGCTACACCTTC | CASSPIQIYGYTF
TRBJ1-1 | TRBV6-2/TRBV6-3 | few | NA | TGTGCCAGCAGTTACGCGCCGGCCGGGCAGCCGAACACTGAAGCTTTCTTT | CASSYAPAGQPNTEAFF
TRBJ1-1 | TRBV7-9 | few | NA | TGTGCCAGCAGCGCGTGGGGCAGGAACACTGAAGCTTTCTTT | CASSAWGRNTEAFF
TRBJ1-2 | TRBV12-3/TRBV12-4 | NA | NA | TGTGCCAGCACCCTTGAGGGGGTAGCTAACTATGGCTACACCTTC | CASTLEGVANYGYTF
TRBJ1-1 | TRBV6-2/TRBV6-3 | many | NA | TGTGCCAGCACCGGAATTGGGGTTCGCACTGAAGCTTTCTTT | CASTGIGVRTEAFF
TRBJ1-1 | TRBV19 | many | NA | TGTGCCAGTAGACTGCAGGGATCTGAAGCTTTCTTT | CASRLQGSEAFF
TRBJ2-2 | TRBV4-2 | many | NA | TGTGCCAGCAGCCTGAGACCCCTTGGATTCGGAGGACAGATCGGGGAGCTGTTTTTT | CASSLRPLGFGGQIGELFF
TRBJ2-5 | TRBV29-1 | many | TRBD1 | TGCAGCGTTGGAGAGGGGGCGTTGGGAGAGACCCAGTACTTC | CSVGEGALGETQYF
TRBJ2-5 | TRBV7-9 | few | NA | TGTGCCAGCAGCTTAGCGCAGGGTTCGGAGACCCAGTACTTC | CASSLAQGSETQYF
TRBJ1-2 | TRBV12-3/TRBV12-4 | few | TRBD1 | TGTGCCAGCAGACTCTCGGGACAGGGAGATGGCTACACCTTC | CASRLSGQGDGYTF
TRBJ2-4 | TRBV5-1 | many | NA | TGCGCCAGCAGCTTGGCCGTTACAGGGCGACTAGCCAAAAACATTCAGTACTTC | CASSLAVTGRLAKNIQYF
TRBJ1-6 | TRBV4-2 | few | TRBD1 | TGTGCCAGCAGCCAAGACACACCGGGACAGGGATATTCACCCCTCCACTTT | CASSQDTPGQGYSPLHF
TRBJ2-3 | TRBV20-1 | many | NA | TGCAGTGCTGTGAGGGGGGCCACAGATACGCAGTATTTT | CSAVRGATDTQYF
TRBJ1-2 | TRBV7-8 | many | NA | TGTGCCAGCAGCTTAGGGCAGGGGCTCTATGGCTACACCTTC | CASSLGQGLYGYTF
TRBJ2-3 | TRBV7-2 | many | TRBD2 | TGTGCCAGCAGCTTAACTAGCGGGACTAGGGATACGCAGTATTTT | CASSLTSGTRDTQYF
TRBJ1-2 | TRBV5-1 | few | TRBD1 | TGCGCCAGCAGCTTTGGACAGGGGTCGGCTAACTATGGCTACACCTTC | CASSFGQGSANYGYTF